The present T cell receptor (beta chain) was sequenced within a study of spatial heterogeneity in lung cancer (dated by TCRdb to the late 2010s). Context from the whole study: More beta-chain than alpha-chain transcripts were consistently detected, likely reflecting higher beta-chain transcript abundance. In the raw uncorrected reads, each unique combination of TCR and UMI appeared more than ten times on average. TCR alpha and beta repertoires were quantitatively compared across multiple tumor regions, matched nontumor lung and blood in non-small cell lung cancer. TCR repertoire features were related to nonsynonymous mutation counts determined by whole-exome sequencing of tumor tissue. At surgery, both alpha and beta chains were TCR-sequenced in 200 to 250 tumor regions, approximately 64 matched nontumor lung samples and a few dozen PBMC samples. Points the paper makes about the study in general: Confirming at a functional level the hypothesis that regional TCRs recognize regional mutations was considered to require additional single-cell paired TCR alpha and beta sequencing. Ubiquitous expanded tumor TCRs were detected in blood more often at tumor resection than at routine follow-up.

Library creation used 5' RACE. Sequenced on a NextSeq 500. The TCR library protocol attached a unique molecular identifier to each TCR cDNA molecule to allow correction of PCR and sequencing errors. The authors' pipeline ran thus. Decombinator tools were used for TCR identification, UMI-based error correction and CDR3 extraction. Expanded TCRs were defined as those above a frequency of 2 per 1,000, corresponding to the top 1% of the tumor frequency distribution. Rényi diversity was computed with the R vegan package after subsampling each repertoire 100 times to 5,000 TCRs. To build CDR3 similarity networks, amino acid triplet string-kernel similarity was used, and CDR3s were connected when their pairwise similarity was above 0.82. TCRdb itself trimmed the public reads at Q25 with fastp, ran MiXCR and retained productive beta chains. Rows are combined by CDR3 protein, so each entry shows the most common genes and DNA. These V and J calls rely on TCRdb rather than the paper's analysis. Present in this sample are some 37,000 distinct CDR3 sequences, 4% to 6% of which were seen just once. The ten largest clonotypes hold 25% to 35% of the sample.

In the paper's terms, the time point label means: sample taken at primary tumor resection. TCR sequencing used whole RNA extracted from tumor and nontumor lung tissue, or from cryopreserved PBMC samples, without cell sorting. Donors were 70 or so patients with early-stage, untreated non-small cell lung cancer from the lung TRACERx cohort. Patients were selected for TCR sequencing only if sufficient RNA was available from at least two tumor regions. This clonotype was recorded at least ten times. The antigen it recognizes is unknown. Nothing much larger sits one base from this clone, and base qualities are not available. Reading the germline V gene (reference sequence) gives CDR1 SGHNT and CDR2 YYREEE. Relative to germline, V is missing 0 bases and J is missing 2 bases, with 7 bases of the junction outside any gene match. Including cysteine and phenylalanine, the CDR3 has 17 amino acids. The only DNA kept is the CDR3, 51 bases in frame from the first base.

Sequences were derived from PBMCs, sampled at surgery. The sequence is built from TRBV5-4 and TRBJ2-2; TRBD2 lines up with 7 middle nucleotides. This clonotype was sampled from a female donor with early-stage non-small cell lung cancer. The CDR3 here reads CASSLVKTGGNTGELFF. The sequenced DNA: TGTGCCAGCAGCTTGGTAAAGACGGGGGGAAACACCGGGGAGCTGTTTTTT. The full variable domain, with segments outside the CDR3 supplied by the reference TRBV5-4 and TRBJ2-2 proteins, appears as ETGVTQSPTHLIKTRGQQVTLRCSSQSGHNTVSWYQQALGQGPQFIFQYYREEENGRGNFPPRFSGLQFPNYSSELNVNALELDDSALYLCASSLVKTGGNTGELFFGEGSRLTVL.